This record looks at one T cell receptor (beta chain) sequence and its context. Authors' methods: Researchers report that nucleated cell counts were estimated from reference gene primer amplification. TCRdb keeps only in-frame clones here, not all; method: immunoSEQ multiplex PCR. V and J calls plus clone size are reproduced from that table; the DNA served to infer D and trimming. Of tens of thousands of clones in the sample, roughly 83% were seen once. These data originate in a study of blood T cell repertoires in COVID-19. The germline V gene encodes CDR1 SQVTM and CDR2 ANQGSEA. Between the trimmed V and J ends, which lost 0 bases and 10 bases, there was a span of 21 bases. CDR3 size: 15 residues.

Sequencing was done on a sample of peripheral blood. V gene TRBV29-1 combines with J gene TRBJ1-2, with D possibly matching TRBD1 (6 bases). The TCR originated in a man between 65 and 85 years old with acute or convalescent COVID-19. For the CDR3, the DNA is TGCAGCGTTGAAGATGGAGGACAGACCTATATGGACTACACCTTC. It yields the protein CSVEDGGQTYMDYTF.